This T cell receptor beta chain was obtained from a study of T cell clones after liver transplantation (dated by TCRdb to about 2019). Turning to the overall study: The samples were obtained from ITN030ST, a randomized trial that attempted immunosuppression withdrawal within 2 years after liver transplantation. Donor-reactive T cell clones were identified by TCRbeta sequencing after a pre-transplant mixed lymphocyte reaction and then tracked in post-transplant blood. As an antigen-independent comparator for donor-reactive sequences, third party-reactive TCRbeta sequences were also identified from pre-transplant MLRs. Three of the eight recipients were HCV-positive; the others were transplanted for non-autoimmune, non-viral indications. No induction therapy was given to the subjects, and standard immunosuppression was administered until randomization at 12-24 months post-transplant. Tolerance was defined as complete immunosuppression withdrawal for at least one year with no rise in liver enzymes beyond twice the upper limit of normal. Blood samples were collected pre-transplant, pre-randomization before withdrawal, and post-randomization after either complete withdrawal or failed withdrawal. Of the 8 liver transplant recipients making up the studied cohort, 3 were classified as tolerant and 5 as non-tolerant. Here is what the overall study found, with its caveats: When repertoire turnover was accounted for, significantly reduced detection of donor-reactive sequences was found in 7 of 8 subjects for CD4 and in 8 of 8 subjects for CD8. Because allograft tissue specimens were not available, migration of donor-reactive T cells into the graft, rather than deletion, may have occurred. The conclusions were considered preliminary, being limited by small, heterogeneous patient numbers and non-standardized post-transplant time points. The decline in donor-reactive sequences exceeded the decline in third party-reactive sequences, suggesting partial antigen-specific deletion that was unrelated to withdrawal success. Low numbers of available donor cells limited the measurable donor-reactive repertoire in two subjects. A significant post-transplant decrease in circulating donor-reactive CD4 TCRbeta sequences was observed in 5 of 8 subjects, irrespective of tolerance or HCV status.

In the case of this clone: This clone's antigen is unknown. Base qualities were left out, and no much larger clone turns up one base away.

Frozen genomic DNA underwent high-throughput TCRbeta CDR3 sequencing by immunoSEQ, including PCR amplification, mapping, bias correction and internal controls. Regarding the original processing steps: Only productive rearrangements were retained, with each unique TCRbeta sequence defined by its CDR3 nucleotide sequence together with its V and J gene. For classification of a sequence as donor-reactive, at least 5-fold expansion in CFSE-low cells relative to unstimulated pre-transplant cells and a frequency of at least 0.01% were required. Per-subject minimum frequency thresholds, based on the lowest-template unstimulated sample, ensured at least 90% detection power. Repertoire turnover was measured by Jensen-Shannon divergence between the top 1000 TCRbeta sequences post- and pre-transplant. Two-sided Fisher's exact tests were used to test for changes in how often donor-reactive sequences were detected. The clones in this table, taken by TCRdb from immuneACCESS, are in-frame only. Not every clone is retained; where verified, under half of the shortfall comes from an unresolved V gene, and the cause of the rest is unknown. From that table come the V and J calls and clone size; the DNA was used to work out D and trimming. The sample yields 45,000 to 55,000 clones; approximately 84% were counted once. 8% to 9.5% of the sample is held by the ten biggest clonotypes.

The time point label, as the study defines it: pre-transplant. Thawed unstimulated PBMCs were stained for CD3, CD4 and CD8 and FACS-sorted into CD3+CD4+ and CD3+CD8+ populations. Randomization to immunosuppression withdrawal applied to every one of the 8 studied subjects. The Qiagen DNeasy Blood and Tissue Kit was used to isolate genomic DNA. The germline V gene specifies MNHNS as CDR1 and SASEGT as CDR2. The CDR3, cysteine through phenylalanine, is 14 amino acids long. Only the CDR3 region is kept as DNA, spanning 42 bases read in frame from base 1. The germline ends are 13 bases apart after V is trimmed by 8 bases and J by 0 bases.

In this chain, TRBV6-1 is recombined with TRBJ1-2; a tentative D call is TRBD1 (5 bases match). This receptor was taken from a human donor who received a liver transplant. The sequences come from CD4+ T cells from blood, collected before liver transplant. Read as DNA, the sequence is TGTGCCAGCCTTAGGGACGTGGCTAACTATGGCTACACCTTC. The translation is CASLRDVANYGYTF.